The 22 T cell receptor beta chains below were found in one sample sequenced in a study of shared clonotypes between healthy human individuals. Sequenced by immunoSEQ multiplex PCR; TCRdb stores in-frame clones only, minus some. The data hold some 320,000 clones, with around 87% observed a single time. Specimen: memory CD8+ T cells sorted from blood. The subset: CD45RO+ cells pooled with CCR7-negative TemRA cells. These receptors originate from a man aged 18 to 29 in good health.

As DNA, the CDR3 is TGTGCCTGGAGTGTAGACTTTTGGGACAGCCACTCTGGGGCCAACGTCCTGACTTTC. It is translated as CAWSVDFWDSHSGANVLTF. The V call is TRBV30, the J call TRBJ2-6; 7 bases are shared with TRBD1. Germline V gene lookup returns CDR1 GTSNPN and CDR2 SVGIG (reference sequence). The length of the CDR3 is 19 residues. Trimming cost V 0 bases and J 0 bases; bases outside gene matches: 11.

This chain links TRBV7-9 with TRBJ1-2, with D uncertain. Germline assignment: CDR1 SEHNR and CDR2 FQNEAQ (reference sequence). Trimming took 3 bases from V and 0 from J, leaving 14 bases between them. The CDR3 spans 16 residues. CDR3 sequence (DNA): TGTGCCAGCAGCTTCGGTGGAGCGGAGTCTAACTATGGCTACACCTTC. Its translation is CASSFGGAESNYGYTF. Variable domain in full (rest from reference TRBV7-9 and TRBJ1-2): DTGVSQNPRHKITKRGQNVTFRCDPISEHNRLYWYRQTLGQGPEFLTYFQNEAQLEKSRLLSDRFSAERPKGSFSTLEIQRTEQGDSAMYLCASSFGGAESNYGYTFGSGTRLTVV.

The chain has TRBV6-5 and TRBJ1-2; D is unclear. V lost 6 bases and J lost 4, with 15 bases in between. Germline CDR1 is MNHEY and CDR2 is SVGAGI. The CDR3 covers 14 residues. CDR3 amino acids: CASSPSDDGYGYTF. Written as DNA, the CDR3 is TGTGCCAGCAGCCCAAGTGACGATGGCTATGGCTACACCTTC.

The rearrangement joins TRBV19 to TRBJ2-7; a possible D gene is TRBD2 (5 bases). Per the germline V gene, CDR1 is LNHDA and CDR2 is SQIVND (reference sequence). CDR3 length equals 12 residues. V was clipped by 6 bases and J by 0 bases, with 6 bases between them. The CDR3 sequence: CASSGLSYEQYF. DNA of the CDR3: TGTGCCAGTAGCGGACTCTCCTACGAGCAGTACTTC.

CDR3 in amino acids: CAISESTLAGVLNEQFF. The CDR3 DNA reads TGTGCCATCAGTGAGTCAACGCTAGCGGGAGTGCTCAATGAGCAGTTCTTC. The rearrangement joins TRBV10-3 to TRBJ2-1; 10 nucleotides align to TRBD2. The CDR3 length is 17 residues. The J segment lost 6 bases and the V segment lost 0 bases, leaving 8 bases of the junction unmatched. CDR1 and CDR2 (germline): ENHRY, SYGVKD.

The rearrangement uses TRBV7-8 and TRBJ2-5; 9 bases fit TRBD2. V trimming: 7 bases; J trimming: 2 bases; junction bases outside the gene matches: 14. The CDR3 length is 17 residues. In germline, CDR1 is SGHVS, CDR2 FQNEAQ. This CDR3 is CASTVPEAGGLQETQYF. The CDR3 coding sequence is TGTGCCAGCACCGTACCTGAGGCGGGGGGGCTGCAAGAGACCCAGTACTTC. The whole variable domain, filled in from reference TRBV7-8 and TRBJ2-5, reads GAGVSQSPRYKVAKRGQDVALRCDPISGHVSLFWYQQALGQGPEFLTYFQNEAQLDKSGLPSDRFFAERPEGSVSTLKIQRTQQEDSAVYLCASTVPEAGGLQETQYFGPGTRLLVL.

In its sample, this clone was seen once. The chain links TRBV6-5 to TRBJ2-2; maybe TRBD2 (6 bases). The CDR3 totals 14 residues. Trimming cost V 4 bases and J 0 bases, with 6 bases left between them. Germline assignment: CDR1 MNHEY and CDR2 SVGAGI. This CDR3 reads CASSWGANTGELFF. The CDR3, as DNA: TGTGCCAGCAGTTGGGGGGCGAACACCGGGGAGCTGTTTTTT.

The chain couples TRBV2 to TRBJ2-7, with D unresolved. The ends were cut back, 3 bases at V and 6 bases at J, with 9 bases in the middle. The CDR3 is 12 residues long. Germline assignment: CDR1 SNHLY and CDR2 FYNNEI. The DNA of the CDR3 is TGTGCCAGCAGTGAGATTCTTATCGAGCAGTACTTC. This encodes CASSEILIEQYF.

This sequence joins TRBV5-6 and TRBJ2-3; D not certain. The CDR3 has 12 residues. CDR1 SGHDT and CDR2 YYEEEE come from the germline V gene. V was shortened by 0 bases and J by 3 bases, with 2 bases between the two germline ends. This CDR3 is CASSLETDTQYF. The CDR3 nucleotides read TGTGCCAGCAGCTTGGAAACAGATACGCAGTATTTT.

V and J are TRBV10-3 and TRBJ2-5, with TRBD1 as a possible D gene (6 bases). The CDR3 is made up of 14 amino acids. V lost 7 bases and J lost 2, with 14 bases in between. CDR1 and CDR2 from the germline V gene are ENHRY and SYGVKD. The CDR3 DNA is TGTGCCATCAACTCCAACAGGGTGCAAGAGACCCAGTACTTC. It codes for CAINSNRVQETQYF.

CDR3 sequence reads: CASSQDTGRAGECEQFF. The CDR3 coding sequence is TGCGCCAGCAGCCAAGATACCGGGAGGGCCGGGGAGTGTGAGCAGTTCTTC. The chain joins TRBV4-3 to TRBJ2-1; 8 bases are a match to TRBD2. The CDR3 is 17 amino acids. The germline V gene encodes CDR1 LGHNA and CDR2 YSLEER. With V trimmed by 0 bases and J by 9 bases, 13 bases remained unmatched.

This chain uses TRBV7-9 with TRBJ1-1; a possible D gene is TRBD1 (5 bases). V was pared by 5 bases and J by 6 bases, with 10 bases between. The germline gives CDR1 SEHNR, CDR2 FQNEAQ (reference sequence). The length of the CDR3 is 12 residues. CDR3 nucleotide sequence: TGTGCCAGCAGCCCAGGGATAGCTGAAGCTTTCTTT. This codes for CASSPGIAEAFF.

V and J are TRBV5-1 and TRBJ2-1; D remains unclear. The germline CDR1 and CDR2 sequences are SGHRS and YFSETQ. V lost 4 bases and J 3 bases, leaving 11 bases between the germline ends. The CDR3 sequence is 14 residues long. CDR3 sequence reads: CASSPLGGYNEQFF. The CDR3 DNA reads as TGCGCCAGCAGCCCCCTCGGCGGCTACAATGAGCAGTTCTTC.

The V and J genes are TRBV29-1 and TRBJ2-7, with 8 bases lining up with TRBD2. The V segment lost 3 bases and the J segment 5 bases; nucleotides outside the gene matches: 6. The CDR3 runs to 13 residues. Germline values: CDR1 SQVTM, CDR2 ANQGSEA. In DNA form, the CDR3 reads TGCAGCGTTGATCGTAGCGGGACGCACGAGCAGTACTTC. This codes for CSVDRSGTHEQYF.

This chain connects TRBV7-8 to TRBJ2-7; 7 bases match TRBD2. The V and J ends lost 5 bases and 5 bases, in that order; junction bases with no gene match: 9. The CDR3 is 14 amino acids. CDR1 is SGHVS and CDR2 is FQNEAQ in the germline V gene. CDR3 protein: CASSATRGRNEQYF. The CDR3 bases are TGTGCCAGCAGCGCAACTCGCGGGAGAAACGAGCAGTACTTC.

This sequence joins TRBV2 and TRBJ2-2; 8 nucleotides align to TRBD1. The germline gives CDR1 SNHLY, CDR2 FYNNEI. Losses at the gene ends were 7 bases for V and 6 bases for J; bases not matched to a gene: 13. This CDR3 comprises 16 residues. CDR3 coding DNA: TGTGCCAGCATCCAAGAGGCAGGGGGCGGCGCCGGGGAGCTGTTTTTT. Translating gives CASIQEAGGGAGELFF.

This chain joins TRBV2 and TRBJ2-7; tentatively, D is TRBD2 (6 bases). The germline V and J ends were trimmed by 2 bases and 2 bases, with 16 bases remaining between them. This CDR3 has 16 amino acids. Germline V gene data show CDR1 as SNHLY and CDR2 as FYNNEI. The CDR3 region has the DNA TGTGCCAGCAGTGAACTGTGGGGAGGTTTGACCTACGAGCAGTACTTC. Protein sequence: CASSELWGGLTYEQYF.

The rearrangement joins TRBV14 to TRBJ1-5, with a tentative D call TRBD1 (5 bases). The CDR3 length is 13 residues. The ends were cut back, 9 bases at V and 0 bases at J, with 9 bases in the middle. The germline V gene has CDR1 SGHDN and CDR2 FVKESK. The CDR3 sequence is CASSTDSNQPQHF. The CDR3 DNA is TGTGCCAGTTCGACAGATAGCAATCAGCCCCAGCATTTT.

The chain joins TRBV19 to TRBJ2-7; 8 bases fit TRBD2. V gave up 5 bases and J gave up 6 bases; unmatched junction bases: 6. This CDR3 has 13 residues. Germline CDR1 and CDR2: LNHDA and SQIVND (reference sequence). CDR3 nucleotide sequence: TGTGCCAGTAGTCTCGGGACTAGGGGCGAGCAGTACTTC. It yields the protein CASSLGTRGEQYF.

The chain links TRBV9 to TRBJ2-7, with D possibly matching TRBD1 (5 bases). The CDR3 has 14 residues. V was clipped by 0 bases and J by 3 bases, with 10 bases between them. Germline V gene lookup returns CDR1 SGDLS and CDR2 YYNGEE. CDR3 DNA sequence: TGTGCCAGCAGCGTAGACTCAGGGTACTACGAGCAGTACTTC. It is translated as CASSVDSGYYEQYF.

This chain joins TRBV9 and TRBJ1-3; perhaps TRBD1 as D (6 bases). CDR3 size: 15 residues. Per the germline V gene, CDR1 is SGDLS and CDR2 is YYNGEE. Trimming removed 0 bases from V and 1 base from J, with 8 bases in between. The CDR3 nucleotides read TGTGCCAGCAGCGTAGTGGGGGCATCTGGAAACACCATATATTTT. Residues: CASSVVGASGNTIYF.

This sequence joins TRBV27 and TRBJ2-7; no definite D call. The CDR3 has 12 residues. Trimming took off 6 bases at V and 2 bases at J, with 8 bases between the two ends. Germline CDR1 MNHEY, CDR2 SMNVEV (reference sequence). DNA of the CDR3: TGTGCCAGCAGAGGGCGACCCTACGAGCAGTACTTC. It specifies CASRGRPYEQYF.